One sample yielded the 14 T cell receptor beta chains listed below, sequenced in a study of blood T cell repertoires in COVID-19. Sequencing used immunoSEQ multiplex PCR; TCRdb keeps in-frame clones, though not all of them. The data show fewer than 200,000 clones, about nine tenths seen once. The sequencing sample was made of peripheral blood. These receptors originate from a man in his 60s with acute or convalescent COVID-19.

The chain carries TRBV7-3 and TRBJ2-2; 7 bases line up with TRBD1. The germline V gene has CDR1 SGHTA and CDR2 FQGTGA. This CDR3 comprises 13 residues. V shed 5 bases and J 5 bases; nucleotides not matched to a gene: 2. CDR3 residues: CASSRTGTGELFF. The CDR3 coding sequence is TGTGCCAGCAGCCGGACAGGAACCGGGGAGCTGTTTTTT.

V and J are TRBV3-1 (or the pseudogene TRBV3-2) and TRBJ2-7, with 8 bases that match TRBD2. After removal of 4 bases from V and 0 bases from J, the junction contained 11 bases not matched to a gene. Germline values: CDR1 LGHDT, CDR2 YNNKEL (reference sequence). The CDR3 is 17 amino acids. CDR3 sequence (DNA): TGTGCCAGCAGCCCCCGCAAGGCGGGAGGCCTCTCCTACGAGCAGTACTTC. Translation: CASSPRKAGGLSYEQYF.

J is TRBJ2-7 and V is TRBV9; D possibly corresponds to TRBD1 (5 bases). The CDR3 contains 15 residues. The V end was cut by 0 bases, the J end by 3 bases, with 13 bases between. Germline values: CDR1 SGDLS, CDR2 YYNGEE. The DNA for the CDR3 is TGTGCCAGCAGCGTAGACCCGACAGATTACTACGAGCAGTACTTC. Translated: CASSVDPTDYYEQYF.

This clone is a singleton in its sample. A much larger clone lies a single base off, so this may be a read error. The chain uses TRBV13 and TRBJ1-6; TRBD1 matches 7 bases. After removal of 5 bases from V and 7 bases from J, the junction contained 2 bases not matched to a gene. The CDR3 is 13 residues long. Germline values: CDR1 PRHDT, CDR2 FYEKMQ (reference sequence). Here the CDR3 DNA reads TGTGCCAGCAGCGCGACAGGGAATTCACCCCTCCACTTT. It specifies CASSATGNSPLHF.

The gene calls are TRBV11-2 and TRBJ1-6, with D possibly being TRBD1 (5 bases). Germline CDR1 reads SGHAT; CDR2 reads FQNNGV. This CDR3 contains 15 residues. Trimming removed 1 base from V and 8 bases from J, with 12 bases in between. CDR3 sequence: CASSLGGTDDSPLHF. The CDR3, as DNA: TGTGCCAGCAGCTTAGGCGGGACGGATGATTCACCCCTCCACTTT.

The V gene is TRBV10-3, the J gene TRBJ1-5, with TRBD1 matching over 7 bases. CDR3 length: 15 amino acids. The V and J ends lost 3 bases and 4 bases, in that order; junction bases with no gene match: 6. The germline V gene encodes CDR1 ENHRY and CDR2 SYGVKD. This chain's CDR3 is CAISEGWDRNQPQHF. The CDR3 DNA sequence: TGTGCCATCAGTGAAGGTTGGGACAGAAATCAGCCCCAGCATTTT.

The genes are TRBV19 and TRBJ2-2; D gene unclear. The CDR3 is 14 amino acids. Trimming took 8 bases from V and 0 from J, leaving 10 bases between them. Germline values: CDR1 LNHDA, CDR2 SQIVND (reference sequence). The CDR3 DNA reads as TGTGCCAGTCAGAGGCCCACGAACACCGGGGAGCTGTTTTTT. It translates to CASQRPTNTGELFF.

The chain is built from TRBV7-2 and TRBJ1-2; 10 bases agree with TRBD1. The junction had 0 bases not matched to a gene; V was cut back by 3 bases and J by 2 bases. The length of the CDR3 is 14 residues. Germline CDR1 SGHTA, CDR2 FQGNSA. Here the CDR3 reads CASSLGQGNYGYTF. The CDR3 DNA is TGTGCCAGCAGCTTGGGACAGGGGAACTATGGCTACACCTTC.

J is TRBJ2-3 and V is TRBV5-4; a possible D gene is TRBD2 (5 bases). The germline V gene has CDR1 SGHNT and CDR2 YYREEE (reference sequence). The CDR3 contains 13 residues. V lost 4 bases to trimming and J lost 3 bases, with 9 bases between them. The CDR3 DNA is TGTGCCAGCAGCCGGGGTCCTACAGATACGCAGTATTTT. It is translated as CASSRGPTDTQYF.

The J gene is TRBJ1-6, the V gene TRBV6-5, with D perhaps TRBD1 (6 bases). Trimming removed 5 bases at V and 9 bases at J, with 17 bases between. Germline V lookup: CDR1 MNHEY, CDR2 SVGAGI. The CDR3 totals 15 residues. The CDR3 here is CASSPSGASGSPLHF. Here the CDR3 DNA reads TGTGCCAGCAGTCCTTCAGGGGCCTCAGGTTCACCCCTCCACTTT.

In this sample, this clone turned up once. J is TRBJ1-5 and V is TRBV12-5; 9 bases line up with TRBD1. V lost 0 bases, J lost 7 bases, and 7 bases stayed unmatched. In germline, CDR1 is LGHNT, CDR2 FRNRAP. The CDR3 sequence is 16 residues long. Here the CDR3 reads CASGLVLGQGRQPQHF. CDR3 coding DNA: TGTGCTAGTGGTTTGGTACTCGGACAGGGGAGACAGCCCCAGCATTTT.

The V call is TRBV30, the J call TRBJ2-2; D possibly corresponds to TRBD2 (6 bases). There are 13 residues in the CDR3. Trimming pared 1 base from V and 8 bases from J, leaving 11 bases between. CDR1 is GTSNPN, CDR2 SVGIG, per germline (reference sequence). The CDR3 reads CAWSASGAGELFF. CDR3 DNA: TGTGCCTGGAGTGCCTCGGGAGCTGGGGAGCTGTTTTTT.

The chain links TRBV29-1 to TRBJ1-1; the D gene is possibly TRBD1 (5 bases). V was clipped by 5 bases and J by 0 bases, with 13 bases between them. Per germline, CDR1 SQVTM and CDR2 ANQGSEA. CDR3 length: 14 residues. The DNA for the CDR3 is TGCAGCGTTTCCACAGGTTTTTTGAACACTGAAGCTTTCTTT. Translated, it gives CSVSTGFLNTEAFF.

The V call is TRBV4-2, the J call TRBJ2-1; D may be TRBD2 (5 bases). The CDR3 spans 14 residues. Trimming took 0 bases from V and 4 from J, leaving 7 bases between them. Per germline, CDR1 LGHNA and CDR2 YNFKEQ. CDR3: CASSQEGDYNEQFF. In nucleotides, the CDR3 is TGTGCCAGCAGCCAAGAGGGAGATTACAATGAGCAGTTCTTC.